The T cell receptor beta chain described here comes from a study of T cells after yellow fever vaccination. Conversion of TCR transcripts into cDNA relied on 5'RACE template switching, which added a universal primer site and UMIs. TCRdb reprocessed the 5' RACE reads via MiXCR and lists one record per CDR3 protein. The repertoire has 250,000 to 350,000 distinct CDR3 sequences, 8.7% of them found once; the top ten carry about 3%. Study-wide points: Abundant contaminating clonotypes from the bulk population could appear in FACS-sorted repertoires.

With respect to this clonotype: Its cognate antigen is unknown.

Sequenced here: CD4+ T cells sorted from PBMCs, sampled 5 days after the yellow fever booster vaccination. The receptor was derived from a young man who received the YFV17D yellow fever vaccine.

CDR3 protein: CASRYRSRGGTIYF. Written as DNA, the CDR3 is TGTGCCAGCAGATATAGGTCCCGCGGAGGGACCATATATTTT. The genes are TRBV12-3 or TRBV12-4 and TRBJ1-3; D uncertain. The ends were cut back, 6 bases at V and 10 bases at J, with 19 bases in the middle. The CDR3 covers 14 residues.